This note documents a single T cell receptor beta chain sequence. Its antigen is as yet unknown. The data derive from a study of T-cell memory formation after mild COVID-19. General study findings and limits: Several responding clones turned up in pre-infection memory, indicating that cross-reactive memory may have taken part. Among clones peaking at day 37 in the second wave, SARS-CoV-2 specificity remained unconfirmed.

With constant-segment primers, 5'RACE yielded cDNA libraries of TCR alpha and TCR beta that carried sample barcodes and UMIs. One entry per CDR3 protein results from TCRdb running MiXCR on the 5' RACE reads. This sample yields roughly 320,000 distinct CDR3 sequences, of which approximately 29% are seen a single time; about 13% belongs to the top ten. V lost 0 bases and J lost 4, with 9 bases in between. Germline CDR1 is MNHEY and CDR2 is SVGAGI. This CDR3 has 14 residues. This TCR was recovered from an adult woman who had mild COVID-19 (a few samples of this study predate the infection). Cell type and time point are not known. The gene calls are TRBV6-5 and TRBJ1-1; D ambiguous. Sequencing was performed on PBMCs or a T cell subset sorted from them (not recorded which). The DNA of the CDR3 is TGTGCCAGCAGTTACTCTTCCGGCGGCACTGAAGCTTTCTTT. It codes for CASSYSSGGTEAFF.